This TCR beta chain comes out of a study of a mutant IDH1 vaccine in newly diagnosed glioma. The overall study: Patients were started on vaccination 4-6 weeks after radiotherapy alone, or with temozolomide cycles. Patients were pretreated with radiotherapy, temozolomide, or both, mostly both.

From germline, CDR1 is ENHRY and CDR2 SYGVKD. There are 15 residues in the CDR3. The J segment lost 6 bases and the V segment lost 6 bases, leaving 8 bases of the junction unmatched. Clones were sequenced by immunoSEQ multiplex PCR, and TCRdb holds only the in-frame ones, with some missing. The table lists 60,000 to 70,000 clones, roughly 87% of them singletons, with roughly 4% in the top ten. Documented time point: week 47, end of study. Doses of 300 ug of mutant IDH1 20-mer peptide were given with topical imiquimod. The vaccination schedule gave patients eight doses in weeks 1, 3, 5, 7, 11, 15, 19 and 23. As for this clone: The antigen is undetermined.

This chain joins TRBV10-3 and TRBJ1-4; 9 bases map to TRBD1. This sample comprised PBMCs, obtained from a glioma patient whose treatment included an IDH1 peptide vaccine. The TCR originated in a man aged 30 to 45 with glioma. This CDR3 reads CAIRKSQGAHEKLFF. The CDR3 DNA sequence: TGTGCCATCAGGAAATCACAGGGGGCCCATGAAAAACTGTTTTTT.